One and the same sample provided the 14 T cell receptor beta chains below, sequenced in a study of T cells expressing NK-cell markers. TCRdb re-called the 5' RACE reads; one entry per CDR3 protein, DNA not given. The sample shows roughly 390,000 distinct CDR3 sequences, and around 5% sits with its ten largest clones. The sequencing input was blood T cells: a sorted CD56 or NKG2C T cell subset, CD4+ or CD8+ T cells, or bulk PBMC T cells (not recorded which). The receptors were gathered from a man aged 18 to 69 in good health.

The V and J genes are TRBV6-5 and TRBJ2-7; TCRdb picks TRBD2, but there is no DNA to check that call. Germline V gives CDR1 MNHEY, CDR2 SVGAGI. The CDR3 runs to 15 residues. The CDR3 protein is CASSYSLAGAYEQYF.

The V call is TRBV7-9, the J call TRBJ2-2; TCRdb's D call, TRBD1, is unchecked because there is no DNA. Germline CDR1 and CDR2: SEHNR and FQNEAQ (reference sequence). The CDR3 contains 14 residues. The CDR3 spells CASSPKTEAGELFF.

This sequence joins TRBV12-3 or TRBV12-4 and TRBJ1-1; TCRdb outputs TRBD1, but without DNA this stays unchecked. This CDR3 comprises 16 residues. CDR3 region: CASRPGDGQLNTEAFF.

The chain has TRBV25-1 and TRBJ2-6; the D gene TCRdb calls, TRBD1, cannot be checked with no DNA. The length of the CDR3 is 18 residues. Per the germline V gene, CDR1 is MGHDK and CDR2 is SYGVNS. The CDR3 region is CASSGRDRGALGANVLTF. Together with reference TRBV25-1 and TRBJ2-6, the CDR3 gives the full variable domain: EADIYQTPRYLVIGTGKKITLECSQTMGHDKMYWYQQDPGMELHLIHYSYGVNSTEKGDLSSESTVSRIRTEHFPLTLESARPSHTSQYLCASSGRDRGALGANVLTFGAGSRLTVL.

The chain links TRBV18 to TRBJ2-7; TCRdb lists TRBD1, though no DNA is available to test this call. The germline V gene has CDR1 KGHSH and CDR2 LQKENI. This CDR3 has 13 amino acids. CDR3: CASSPDRVVVQYF.

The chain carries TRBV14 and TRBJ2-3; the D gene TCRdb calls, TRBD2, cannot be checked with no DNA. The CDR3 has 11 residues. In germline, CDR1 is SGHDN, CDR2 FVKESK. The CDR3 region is CASSFGGFQYF.

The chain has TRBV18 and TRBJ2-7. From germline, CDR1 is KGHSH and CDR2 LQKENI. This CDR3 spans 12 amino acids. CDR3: CASSNAAYEQYF.

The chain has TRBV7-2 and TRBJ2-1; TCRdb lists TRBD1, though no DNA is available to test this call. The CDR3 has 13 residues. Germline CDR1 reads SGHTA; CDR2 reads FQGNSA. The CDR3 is CASSFWGAGEQFF.

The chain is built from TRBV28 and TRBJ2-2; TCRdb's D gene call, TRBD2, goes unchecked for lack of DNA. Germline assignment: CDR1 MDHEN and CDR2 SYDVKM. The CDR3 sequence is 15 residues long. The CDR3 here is CASSFGGGNTGELFF.

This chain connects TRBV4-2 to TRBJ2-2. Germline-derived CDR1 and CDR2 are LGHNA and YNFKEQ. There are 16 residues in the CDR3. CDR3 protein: CASSQDIIGEGGELFF.

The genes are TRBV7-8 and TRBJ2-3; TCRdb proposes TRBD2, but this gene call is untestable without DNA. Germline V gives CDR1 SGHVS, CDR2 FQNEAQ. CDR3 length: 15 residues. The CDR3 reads CASSVGGVRGDTQYF.

CDR3 in amino acids: CASSTQPGLLSYEQYF. The chain joins TRBV6-1 to TRBJ2-7; the D call from TCRdb, TRBD2, cannot be confirmed without DNA. The CDR3 length is 16 residues. Germline V gene sequence: CDR1 MNHNS, CDR2 SASEGT.

The CDR3 is CASSSAGRNEQYF. The V and J genes are TRBV5-1 and TRBJ2-7. CDR1 SGHRS and CDR2 YFSETQ come from the germline V gene. This CDR3 has 13 residues.

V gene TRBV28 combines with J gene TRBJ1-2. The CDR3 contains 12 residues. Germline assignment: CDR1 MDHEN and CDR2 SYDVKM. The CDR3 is CASREHSYGYTF.